Following are 17 T cell receptor beta chains from one sample sequenced in a study of cytomegalovirus exposure and HLA in healthy donors (dated by TCRdb to 2016 to 2017). The receptor library was made with the immunoSEQ multiplex PCR assay. The multiplex PCR relied on a mix of 60 forward primers for TCR Vbeta segments and 13 reverse primers for TCR Jbeta segments. TCRdb limited this immuneACCESS table to in-frame rearrangements with V and J called. A share of clones is missing; checked studies link under half to unresolved V genes, and the rest is unexplained. The sample yields 50,000 to 70,000 clones; more than 70% were counted once. In total, the top ten clones hold nearly 6% of the sample. The sequenced sample consisted of PBMCs. The receptors come from a male donor in good health and CMV-seronegative.

V gene TRBV9 combines with J gene TRBJ2-6, with 11 bases aligning to TRBD1. The V segment lost 4 bases and the J segment 3 bases; nucleotides outside the gene matches: 6. This CDR3 spans 17 amino acids. Germline CDR1 and CDR2: SGDLS and YYNGEE. This chain's CDR3 is CASSSRTGGGGANVLTF. CDR3 DNA sequence: TGTGCCAGCAGCTCTCGGACAGGGGGCGGTGGGGCCAACGTCCTGACTTTC.

The V gene is TRBV7-8, the J gene TRBJ1-2; 11 nucleotides match TRBD1. Per the germline V gene, CDR1 is SGHVS and CDR2 is FQNEAQ. V was clipped by 5 bases and J by 7 bases; unmatched bases: 9. CDR3 size: 15 residues. This CDR3 reads CASSKAGTGGSGYTF. CDR3 nucleotides: TGTGCCAGCAGCAAAGCTGGGACAGGGGGGTCTGGCTACACCTTC.

The chain links TRBV6-5 to TRBJ1-1; D remains unclear. Trimming left V 5 bases short and J 1 base short, with 8 bases between. Germline V CDR1 and CDR2: MNHEY, SVGAGI. The CDR3 has 13 amino acids. CDR3 protein: CASSEWRNTEAFF. The CDR3 DNA reads as TGTGCCAGCAGTGAATGGAGGAACACTGAAGCTTTCTTT.

This clone was detected only a few times. The CDR3 loop reads CASSLGQNTGELFF. As DNA, the CDR3 is TGTGCCAGCAGTTTGGGACAGAACACCGGGGAGCTGTTTTTT. The chain carries TRBV27 and TRBJ2-2, with D possibly TRBD1 on 6 matching bases. Looked up from germline, CDR1 is MNHEY and CDR2 is SMNVEV (reference sequence). Trimming pared 3 bases from V and 1 base from J, leaving 6 bases between. The CDR3 length is 14 residues.

In the case of this clone: The same CDR3 can be traced to other DNA sequences in this sample. The gene calls are TRBV27 and TRBJ1-6; D is ambiguous. The V gene's germline CDR1 is MNHEY and CDR2 SMNVEV (reference sequence). Trimming cost V 5 bases and J 8 bases, with 10 bases left between them. The CDR3 has 13 amino acids. The CDR3 nucleotides are TGTGCCAGCAGTCTGACCGGGGATTCACCCCTCCACTTT. Its translation is CASSLTGDSPLHF.

The rearrangement joins TRBV6-5 to TRBJ2-2; D unclear. V lost 5 bases and J 8 bases, leaving 15 bases between the germline ends. The V gene's germline CDR1 is MNHEY and CDR2 SVGAGI. This CDR3 spans 14 amino acids. The CDR3 loop is CASSPPLAPGELFF. The CDR3, as DNA: TGTGCCAGCAGTCCTCCCCTCGCGCCTGGGGAGCTGTTTTTT.

The CDR3 sequence is CASSQLAGGSYEQYF. DNA for the CDR3: TGTGCCAGCAGCCAATTAGCGGGGGGCTCCTACGAGCAGTACTTC. The chain links TRBV11-1 to TRBJ2-7, with 10 positions matching TRBD2. This CDR3 contains 15 residues. Per the germline V gene, CDR1 is SGHAT and CDR2 is FQDESV (reference sequence). With 5 bases clipped from V and 0 bases from J, the junction kept 4 bases outside the gene matches.

The gene calls are TRBV7-9 and TRBJ2-1, with 8 bases matching TRBD2. The CDR3 loop spans 16 amino acids. Germline V CDR1 and CDR2: SEHNR, FQNEAQ (reference sequence). V gave up 8 bases and J gave up 9 bases; unmatched junction bases: 18. CDR3 in DNA: TGTGCCAGCGGGAGCGGGGGCCCGTTCGCATCCGCTGAGCAGTTCTTC. Its protein product is CASGSGGPFASAEQFF.

In this sample, this clone turned up once. V usage is TRBV7-8 and J usage is TRBJ1-2; weak D call: TRBD1 (5 bases). Looked up from germline, CDR1 is SGHVS and CDR2 is FQNEAQ. The CDR3 loop spans 13 amino acids. Trimming pared 4 bases from V and 9 bases from J, leaving 15 bases between. CDR3 residues: CASSSAARDRYTF. The DNA for the CDR3 is TGTGCCAGCAGCTCGGCCGCCAGGGATCGCTACACCTTC.

This chain joins TRBV29-1 and TRBJ1-1; D unclear. The CDR3 extends over 12 amino acids. The germline CDR1 and CDR2 sequences are SQVTM and ANQGSEA. Trimming shortened V by 4 bases and J by 3 bases, and 9 bases separated the two germline ends. The CDR3 DNA reads as TGCAGCGTTGTGTTCAGTTACACTGAAGCTTTCTTT. Translated: CSVVFSYTEAFF.

The chain is built from TRBV18 and TRBJ2-4, with TRBD1 identical over 8 bases. Germline trimming cut 3 bases from V and 3 bases from J; bases unmatched to any gene: 10. CDR3 length equals 17 residues. CDR1 and CDR2 from the germline V gene are KGHSH and LQKENI. In nucleotides, the CDR3 is TGTGCCAGCTCACCGGGGTTTGGACAGGGAGACAAAAACATTCAGTACTTC. This codes for CASSPGFGQGDKNIQYF.

On this clone itself: The sample contains more than one DNA sequence encoding this CDR3. The V gene is TRBV5-4, the J gene TRBJ2-7; the match to TRBD1 covers 7 bases. The J segment lost 2 bases and the V segment lost 2 bases, leaving 7 bases of the junction unmatched. Germline V gene lookup returns CDR1 SGHNT and CDR2 YYREEE (reference sequence). The CDR3 covers 15 residues. In DNA form, the CDR3 reads TGTGCCAGCAGCTTAAAACCGGGACAGACCTACGAGCAGTACTTC. Protein sequence: CASSLKPGQTYEQYF.

The chain combines TRBV19 with TRBJ1-3, with 7 bases identical to TRBD1. The junction had 8 bases not matched to a gene; V was cut back by 9 bases and J by 0 bases. Germline V gene data show CDR1 as LNHDA and CDR2 as SQIVND (reference sequence). CDR3 length: 15 amino acids. CDR3 protein: CASHTGDSSGNTIYF. CDR3 bases: TGTGCCAGCCATACAGGGGATAGCTCTGGAAACACCATATATTTT.

The J gene is TRBJ1-1, the V gene TRBV5-1; D call uncertain. The CDR3 runs to 13 residues. V was trimmed by 2 bases and J by 4 bases, leaving 9 bases between them. Germline V gives CDR1 SGHRS, CDR2 YFSETQ. Written as DNA, the CDR3 is TGCGCCAGCAGCTTTGGGCTCGGCACTGAAGCTTTCTTT. This encodes CASSFGLGTEAFF.

This clone was picked up a small number of times. This sequence joins TRBV7-3 and TRBJ2-3; D may be TRBD1 (7 bases). Germline V gene lookup returns CDR1 SGHTA and CDR2 FQGTGA. With 2 bases removed from V and 6 bases from J, the gap between germline ends came to 9 bases. The length of the CDR3 is 13 residues. Here the CDR3 reads CASSLSGGDTQYF. The CDR3 bases are TGTGCCAGCAGCTTATCAGGGGGGGATACGCAGTATTTT.

The chain recombines TRBV4-1 with TRBJ1-1; 7 bases are shared with TRBD1. This CDR3 has 14 residues. V lost 2 bases and J lost 5; bases outside the gene matches: 5. CDR1 MGHRA and CDR2 YSYEKL come from the germline V gene. The CDR3 DNA is TGCGCCAGCAGCCAACGGGACAGTGCGACTGAAGCTTTCTTT. Translating it yields CASSQRDSATEAFF.

Concerning this clone itself: Mismatch with germline at one junction end may stem from a read error. The chain couples TRBV11-2 to TRBJ2-5, with D tentatively TRBD2 (5 bases). The better agreement between TRBJ2-7 and the DNA end casts doubt on the J call. CDR3 size: 15 residues. Germline values: CDR1 SGHAT, CDR2 FQNNGV. The CDR3 spells CASSLVRGTSDEQYF. The CDR3 DNA reads TGTGCCAGCAGCTTAGTTCGGGGAACCTCCGACGAGCAGTACTTC.